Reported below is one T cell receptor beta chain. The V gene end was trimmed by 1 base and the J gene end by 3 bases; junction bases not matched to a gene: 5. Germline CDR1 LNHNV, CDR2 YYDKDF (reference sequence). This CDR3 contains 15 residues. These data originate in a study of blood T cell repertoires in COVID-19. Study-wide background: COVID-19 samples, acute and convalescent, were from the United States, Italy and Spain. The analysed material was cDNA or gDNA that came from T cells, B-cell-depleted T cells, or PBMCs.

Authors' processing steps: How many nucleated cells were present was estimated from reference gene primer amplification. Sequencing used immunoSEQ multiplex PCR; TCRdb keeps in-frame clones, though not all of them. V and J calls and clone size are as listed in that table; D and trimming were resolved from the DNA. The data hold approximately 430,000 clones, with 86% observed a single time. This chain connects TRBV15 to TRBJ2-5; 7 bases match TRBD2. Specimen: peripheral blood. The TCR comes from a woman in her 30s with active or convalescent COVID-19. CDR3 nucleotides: TGTGCCACCAGCAGAGTGTTGGGGGGGAAAGAGACCCAGTACTTC. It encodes CATSRVLGGKETQYF. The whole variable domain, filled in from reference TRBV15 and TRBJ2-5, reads DAMVIQNPRYQVTQFGKPVTLSCSQTLNHNVMYWYQQKSSQAPKLLFHYYDKDFNNEADTPDNFQSRRPNTSFCFLDIRSPGLGDTAMYLCATSRVLGGKETQYFGPGTRLLVL.